A single T cell receptor (beta chain) is shown here with its context. This sample is part of a study of T cells in localized non-small cell lung cancer. Sequencing used immunoSEQ multiplex PCR; TCRdb keeps in-frame clones, though not all of them. There are 20,000 to 25,000 clones in the sample; roughly 80% occur only once, and 2% to 2.5% lies in the top ten. V trimming: 2 bases; J trimming: 1 base; junction bases outside the gene matches: 4. From germline, CDR1 is SGDLS and CDR2 YYNGEE. The CDR3 totals 16 residues. This specimen consisted of peripheral blood, obtained before any cancer treatment. The chain links TRBV9 to TRBJ2-3, with TRBD2 matching over 10 bases. The clonotype originates from a man aged 40 to 69 with stage I lung adenocarcinoma. This CDR3 is CASSVGLAGGTDTQYF. CDR3 nucleotide sequence: TGTGCCAGCAGCGTTGGGCTAGCGGGGGGCACAGATACGCAGTATTTT.